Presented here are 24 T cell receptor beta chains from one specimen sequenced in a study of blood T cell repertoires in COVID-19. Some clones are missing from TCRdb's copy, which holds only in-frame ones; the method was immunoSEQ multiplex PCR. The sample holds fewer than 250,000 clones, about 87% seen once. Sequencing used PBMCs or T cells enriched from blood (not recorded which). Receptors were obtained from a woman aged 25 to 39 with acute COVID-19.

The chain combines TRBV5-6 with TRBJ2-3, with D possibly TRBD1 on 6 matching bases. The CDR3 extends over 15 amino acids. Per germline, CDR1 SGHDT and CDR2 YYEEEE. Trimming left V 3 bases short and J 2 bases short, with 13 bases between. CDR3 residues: CASSSYREPTDTQYF. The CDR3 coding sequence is TGTGCCAGCAGCTCATACAGGGAACCCACAGATACGCAGTATTTT.

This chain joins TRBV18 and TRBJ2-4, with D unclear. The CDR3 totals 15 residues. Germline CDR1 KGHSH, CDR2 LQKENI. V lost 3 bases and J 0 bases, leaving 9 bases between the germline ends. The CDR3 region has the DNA TGTGCCAGCTCACCGGTGACATTAGCCAAAAACATTCAGTACTTC. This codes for CASSPVTLAKNIQYF.

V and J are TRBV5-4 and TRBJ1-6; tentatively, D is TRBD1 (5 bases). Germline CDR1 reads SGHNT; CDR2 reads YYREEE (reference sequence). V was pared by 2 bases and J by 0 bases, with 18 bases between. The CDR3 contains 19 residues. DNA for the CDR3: TGTGCCAGCAGCTTAAAACAGGCCGTAAAGAGCTCCTATAATTCACCCCTCCACTTT. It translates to CASSLKQAVKSSYNSPLHF.

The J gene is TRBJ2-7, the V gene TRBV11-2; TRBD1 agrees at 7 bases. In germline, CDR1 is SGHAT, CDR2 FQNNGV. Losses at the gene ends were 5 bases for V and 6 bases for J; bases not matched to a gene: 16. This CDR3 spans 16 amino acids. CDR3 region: CASSLGQDPSISEQYF. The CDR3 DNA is TGTGCCAGCAGCCTCGGACAGGACCCTTCGATTTCCGAGCAGTACTTC.

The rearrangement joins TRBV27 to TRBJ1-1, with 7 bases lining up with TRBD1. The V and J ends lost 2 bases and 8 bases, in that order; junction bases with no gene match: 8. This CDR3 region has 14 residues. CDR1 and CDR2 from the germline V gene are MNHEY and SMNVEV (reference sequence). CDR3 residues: CASSLAPRRGEAFF. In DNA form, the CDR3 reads TGTGCCAGCAGTTTAGCACCGCGCAGGGGGGAAGCTTTCTTT.

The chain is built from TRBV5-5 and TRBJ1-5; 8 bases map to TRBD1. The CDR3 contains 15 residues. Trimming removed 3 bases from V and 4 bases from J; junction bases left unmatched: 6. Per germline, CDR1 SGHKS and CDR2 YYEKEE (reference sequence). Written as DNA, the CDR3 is TGTGCCAGCAGCTCAGGACAGGGTGTGAATCAGCCCCAGCATTTT. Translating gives CASSSGQGVNQPQHF.

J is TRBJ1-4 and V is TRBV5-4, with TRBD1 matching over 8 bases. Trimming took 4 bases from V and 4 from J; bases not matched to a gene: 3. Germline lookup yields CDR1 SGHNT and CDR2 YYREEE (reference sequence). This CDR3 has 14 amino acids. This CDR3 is CASSQGADNEKLFF. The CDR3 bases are TGTGCCAGCAGCCAGGGGGCCGATAATGAAAAACTGTTTTTT.

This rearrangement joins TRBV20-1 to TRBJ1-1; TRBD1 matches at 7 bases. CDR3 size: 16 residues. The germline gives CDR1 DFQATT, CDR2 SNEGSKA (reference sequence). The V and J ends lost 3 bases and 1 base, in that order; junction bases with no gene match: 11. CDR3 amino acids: CSASGRGPGKNTEAFF. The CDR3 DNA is TGCAGTGCTAGTGGTAGGGGGCCGGGGAAGAACACTGAAGCTTTCTTT.

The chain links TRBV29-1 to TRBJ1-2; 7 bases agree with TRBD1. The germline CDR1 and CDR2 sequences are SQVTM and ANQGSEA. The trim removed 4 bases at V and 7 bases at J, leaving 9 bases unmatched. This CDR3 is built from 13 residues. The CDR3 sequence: CSVVKGGEGGYTF. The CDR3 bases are TGCAGCGTTGTAAAAGGGGGCGAAGGTGGCTACACCTTC.

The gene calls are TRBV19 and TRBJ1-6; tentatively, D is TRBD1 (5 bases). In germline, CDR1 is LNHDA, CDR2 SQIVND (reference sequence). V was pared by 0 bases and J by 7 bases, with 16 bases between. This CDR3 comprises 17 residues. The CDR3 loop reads CASSIEAGTRGNSPLHF. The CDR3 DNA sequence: TGTGCCAGTAGTATAGAAGCGGGCACTAGGGGAAATTCACCCCTCCACTTT.

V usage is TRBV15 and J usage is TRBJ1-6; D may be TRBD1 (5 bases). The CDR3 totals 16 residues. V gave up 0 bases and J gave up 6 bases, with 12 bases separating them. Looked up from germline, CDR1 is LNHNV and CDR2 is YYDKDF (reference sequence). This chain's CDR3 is CATSRDAGLGNSPLHF. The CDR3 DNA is TGTGCCACCAGCAGAGATGCAGGGTTGGGTAATTCACCCCTCCACTTT.

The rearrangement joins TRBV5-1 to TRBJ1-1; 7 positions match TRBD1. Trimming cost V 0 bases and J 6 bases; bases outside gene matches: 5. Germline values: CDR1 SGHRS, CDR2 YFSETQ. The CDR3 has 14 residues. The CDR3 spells CASSLGTGVAEAFF. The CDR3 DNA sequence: TGCGCCAGCAGCTTGGGTACAGGGGTGGCTGAAGCTTTCTTT.

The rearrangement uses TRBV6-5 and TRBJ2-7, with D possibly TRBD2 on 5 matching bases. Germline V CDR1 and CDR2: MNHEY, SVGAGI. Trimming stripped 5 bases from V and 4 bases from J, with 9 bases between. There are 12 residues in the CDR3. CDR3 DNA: TGTGCCAGCAGTCGAGGGTTATACGAGCAGTACTTC. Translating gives CASSRGLYEQYF.

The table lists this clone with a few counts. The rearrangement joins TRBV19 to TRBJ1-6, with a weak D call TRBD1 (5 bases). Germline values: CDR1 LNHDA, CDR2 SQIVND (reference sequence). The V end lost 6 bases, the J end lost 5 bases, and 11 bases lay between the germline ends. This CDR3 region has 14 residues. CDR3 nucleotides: TGTGCCAGTAGCCTGACAGAGAATAATTCACCCCTCCACTTT. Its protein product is CASSLTENNSPLHF.

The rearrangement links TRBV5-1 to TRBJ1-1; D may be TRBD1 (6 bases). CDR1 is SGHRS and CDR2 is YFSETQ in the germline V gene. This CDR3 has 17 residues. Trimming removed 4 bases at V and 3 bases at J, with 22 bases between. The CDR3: CASSPLAAGAGDTEAFF. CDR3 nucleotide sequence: TGCGCCAGCAGCCCGTTGGCAGCAGGGGCCGGGGACACTGAAGCTTTCTTT.

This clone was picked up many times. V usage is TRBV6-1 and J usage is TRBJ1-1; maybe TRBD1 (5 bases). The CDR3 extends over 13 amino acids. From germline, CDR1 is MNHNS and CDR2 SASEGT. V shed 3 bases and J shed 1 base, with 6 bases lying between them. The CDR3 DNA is TGTGCCAGCAGTGACAGGGAGAACACTGAAGCTTTCTTT. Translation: CASSDRENTEAFF.

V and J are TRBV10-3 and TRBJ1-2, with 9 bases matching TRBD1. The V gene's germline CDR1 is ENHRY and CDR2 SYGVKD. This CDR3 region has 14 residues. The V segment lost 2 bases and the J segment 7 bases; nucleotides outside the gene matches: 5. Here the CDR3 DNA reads TGTGCCATCAGTGAGGAAGGGACAGGGCCTGGCTACACCTTC. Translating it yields CAISEEGTGPGYTF.

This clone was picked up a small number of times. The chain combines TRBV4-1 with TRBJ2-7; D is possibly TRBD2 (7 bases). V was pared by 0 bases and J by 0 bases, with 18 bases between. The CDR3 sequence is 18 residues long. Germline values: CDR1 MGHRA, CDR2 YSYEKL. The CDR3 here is CASSQDRTRGAPSYEQYF. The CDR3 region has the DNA TGCGCCAGCAGCCAAGATAGGACCCGGGGGGCCCCCTCCTACGAGCAGTACTTC.

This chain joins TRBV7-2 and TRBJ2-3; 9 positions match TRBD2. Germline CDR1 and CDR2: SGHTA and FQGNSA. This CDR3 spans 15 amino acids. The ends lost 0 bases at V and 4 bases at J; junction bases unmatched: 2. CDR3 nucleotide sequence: TGTGCCAGCAGCTTAGCGGGACTAGCCTCAGATACGCAGTATTTT. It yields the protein CASSLAGLASDTQYF.

The CDR3 loop is CAMRQGWNTEAFF. Written as DNA, the CDR3 is TGTGCCATGCGACAGGGCTGGAACACTGAAGCTTTCTTT. The rearrangement uses TRBV12-3 or TRBV12-4 and TRBJ1-1; 7 bases match TRBD1. Germline trimming cut 10 bases from V and 1 base from J; bases unmatched to any gene: 6. The CDR3 consists of 13 residues.

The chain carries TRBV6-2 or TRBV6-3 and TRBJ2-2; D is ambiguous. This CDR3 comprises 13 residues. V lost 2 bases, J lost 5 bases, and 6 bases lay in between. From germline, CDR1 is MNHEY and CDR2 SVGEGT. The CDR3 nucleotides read TGTGCCAGCAGTTACCACTCGACCGGGGAGCTGTTTTTT. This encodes CASSYHSTGELFF.

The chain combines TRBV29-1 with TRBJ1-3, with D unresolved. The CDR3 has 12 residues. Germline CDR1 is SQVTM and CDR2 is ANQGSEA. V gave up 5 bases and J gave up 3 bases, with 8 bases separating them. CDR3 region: CSVPGFGNTIYF. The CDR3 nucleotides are TGCAGCGTTCCGGGGTTTGGAAACACCATATATTTT.

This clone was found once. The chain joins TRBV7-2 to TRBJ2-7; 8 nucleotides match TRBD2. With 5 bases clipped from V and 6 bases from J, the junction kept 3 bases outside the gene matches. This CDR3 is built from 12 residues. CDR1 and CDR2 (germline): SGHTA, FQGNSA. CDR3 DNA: TGTGCCAGCAGCCCACTAGCGGTCGAGCAGTACTTC. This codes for CASSPLAVEQYF.

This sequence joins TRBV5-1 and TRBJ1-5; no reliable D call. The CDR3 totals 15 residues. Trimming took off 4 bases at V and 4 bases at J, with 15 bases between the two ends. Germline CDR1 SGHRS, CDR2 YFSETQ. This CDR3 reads CASSLGGYDNQPQHF. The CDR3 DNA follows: TGCGCCAGCAGCCTAGGAGGGTACGATAATCAGCCCCAGCATTTT.